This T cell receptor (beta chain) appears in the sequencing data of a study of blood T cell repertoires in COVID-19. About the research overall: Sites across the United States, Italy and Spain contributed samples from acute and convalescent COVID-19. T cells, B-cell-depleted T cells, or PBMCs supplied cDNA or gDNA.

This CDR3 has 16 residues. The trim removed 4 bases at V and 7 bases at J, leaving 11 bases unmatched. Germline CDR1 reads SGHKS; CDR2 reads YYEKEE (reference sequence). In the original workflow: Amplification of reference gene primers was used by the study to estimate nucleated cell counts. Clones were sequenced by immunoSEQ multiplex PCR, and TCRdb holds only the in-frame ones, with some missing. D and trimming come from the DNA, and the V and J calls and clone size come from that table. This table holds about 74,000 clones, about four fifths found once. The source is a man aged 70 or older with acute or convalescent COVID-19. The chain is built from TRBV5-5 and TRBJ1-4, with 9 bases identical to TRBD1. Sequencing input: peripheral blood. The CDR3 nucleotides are TGTGCCAGCAGCCCGGCGCTCGGGACAGGGATTGAAAAACTGTTTTTT. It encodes CASSPALGTGIEKLFF. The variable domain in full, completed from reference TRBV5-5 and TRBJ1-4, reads DAGVTQSPTHLIKTRGQQVTLRCSPISGHKSVSWYQQVLGQGPQFIFQYYEKEERGRGNFPDRFSARQFPNYSSELNVNALLLGDSALYLCASSPALGTGIEKLFFGSGTQLSVL.